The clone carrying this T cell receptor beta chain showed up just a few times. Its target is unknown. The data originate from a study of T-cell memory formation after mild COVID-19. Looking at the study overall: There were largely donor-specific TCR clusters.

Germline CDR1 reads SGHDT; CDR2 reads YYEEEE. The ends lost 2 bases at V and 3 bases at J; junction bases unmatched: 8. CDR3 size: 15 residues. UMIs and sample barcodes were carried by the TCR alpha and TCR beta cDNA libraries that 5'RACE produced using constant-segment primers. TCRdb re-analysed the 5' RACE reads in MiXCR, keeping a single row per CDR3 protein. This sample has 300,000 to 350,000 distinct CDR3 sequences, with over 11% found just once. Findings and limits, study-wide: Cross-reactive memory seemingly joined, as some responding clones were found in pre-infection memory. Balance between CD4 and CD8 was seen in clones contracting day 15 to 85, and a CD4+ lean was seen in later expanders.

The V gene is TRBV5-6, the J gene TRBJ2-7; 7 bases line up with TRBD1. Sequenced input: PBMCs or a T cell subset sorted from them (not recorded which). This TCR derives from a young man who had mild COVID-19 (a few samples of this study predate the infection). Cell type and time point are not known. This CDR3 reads CASSLNPGQFYEQYF. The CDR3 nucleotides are TGTGCCAGCAGCTTAAATCCGGGACAGTTCTACGAGCAGTACTTC.